This T cell receptor (beta chain) was identified during a study of blood T cell repertoires in COVID-19. Study-level information: Collection of acute and convalescent COVID-19 samples took place in the United States, Italy and Spain.

Generated by immunoSEQ multiplex PCR, the TCRdb table keeps only in-frame clones and is missing some. Altogether 65,000 to 75,000 clones are present, 80% to 90% being singletons, with the ten largest covering over 25%. The sequencing input was peripheral blood. This sequence was found in a woman aged 80 or older with active or convalescent COVID-19.

The DNA for the CDR3 is TGCAGTGCTAGTAAGGGGCGGAACACTGAAGCTTTCTTT. This codes for CSASKGRNTEAFF. V usage is TRBV20-1 and J usage is TRBJ1-1; possible D gene TRBD1, 5 bases. In germline, CDR1 is DFQATT, CDR2 SNEGSKA (reference sequence). This CDR3 is built from 13 residues. Trimming pared 3 bases from V and 1 base from J, leaving 9 bases between.